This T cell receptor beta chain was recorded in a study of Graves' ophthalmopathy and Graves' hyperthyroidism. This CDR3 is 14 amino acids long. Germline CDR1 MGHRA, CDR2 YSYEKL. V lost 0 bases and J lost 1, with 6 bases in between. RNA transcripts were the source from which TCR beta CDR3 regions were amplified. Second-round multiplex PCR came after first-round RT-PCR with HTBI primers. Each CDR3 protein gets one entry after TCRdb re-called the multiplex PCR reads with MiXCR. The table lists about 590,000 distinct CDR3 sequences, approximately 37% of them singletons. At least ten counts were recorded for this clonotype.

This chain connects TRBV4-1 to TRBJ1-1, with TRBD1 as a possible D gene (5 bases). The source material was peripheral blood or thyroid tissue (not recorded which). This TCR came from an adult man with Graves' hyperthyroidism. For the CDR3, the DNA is TGCGCCAGCAGCCAAGAAGACAGGAACACTGAAGCTTTCTTT. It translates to CASSQEDRNTEAFF.